The 27 T cell receptor beta chains in this list originate from one sample, sequenced in a study of long-term antiretroviral therapy in people with HIV. Investigators performed immunoSEQ version v3.0 at survey level. Using immunoSEQ multiplex PCR, the repertoire was profiled, and TCRdb retains in-frame clones only, with some absent. The repertoire holds 26,000 or so clones, about 93% seen once, with about a tenth in the top ten. The sequencing here drew on unsorted PBMCs, taken 6.2 years after starting antiretroviral therapy. These receptor sequences come from a man in his forties with HIV.

The sample holds one count of this clone. V gene TRBV10-3 combines with J gene TRBJ2-7; possible D gene TRBD1, 6 bases. The V and J ends lost 8 bases and 0 bases respectively, with 20 bases between them. The CDR3 spans 16 residues. Germline CDR1 reads ENHRY; CDR2 reads SYGVKD. DNA of the CDR3: TGTGCCATCGGTGGTTCCGGGACACTGTTCTCCTACGAGCAGTACTTC. Its translation is CAIGGSGTLFSYEQYF.

V and J are TRBV2 and TRBJ2-3; 7 bases align to TRBD2. CDR3 size: 14 residues. CDR1 is SNHLY and CDR2 is FYNNEI in the germline V gene. V trimming: 7 bases; J trimming: 2 bases; junction bases outside the gene matches: 6. The CDR3 is CASIGLVDTDTQYF. The CDR3 nucleotides read TGTGCCAGCATCGGACTAGTCGACACAGATACGCAGTATTTT.

V is TRBV19 and J is TRBJ2-5; D not certain. Germline CDR1 and CDR2: LNHDA and SQIVND (reference sequence). V was shortened by 10 bases and J by 5 bases, with 11 bases between the two germline ends. This CDR3 comprises 11 residues. CDR3 protein: CATTDRETQYF. In nucleotides, the CDR3 is TGTGCCACCACGGATCGGGAGACCCAGTACTTC.

The rearrangement joins TRBV9 to TRBJ2-1; TRBD2 is a possible D gene (6 bases). Germline CDR1 and CDR2: SGDLS and YYNGEE. Trimming shortened V by 4 bases and J by 4 bases, and 15 bases separated the two germline ends. This CDR3 has 15 amino acids. The DNA of the CDR3 is TGTGCCAGCAGCCCGACGGACTATTCTTACAATGAGCAGTTCTTC. Translating it yields CASSPTDYSYNEQFF.

The chain is built from TRBV13 and TRBJ2-7; TRBD1 matches at 9 bases. This CDR3 region has 16 residues. V shed 1 base, J shed 3 bases, and the junction held 7 bases outside the gene matches. The germline V gene has CDR1 PRHDT and CDR2 FYEKMQ (reference sequence). The CDR3 DNA reads as TGTGCCAGCAGCTTAGAGGGACAGGGCGTTCGCTACGAGCAGTACTTC. This gives the protein CASSLEGQGVRYEQYF.

The table lists this clone with a count of one. The chain links TRBV5-1 to TRBJ1-3; D possibly corresponds to TRBD1 (6 bases). This CDR3 spans 14 amino acids. Germline V gene data show CDR1 as SGHRS and CDR2 as YFSETQ. Trimming shortened V by 0 bases and J by 4 bases, and 8 bases separated the two germline ends. The CDR3 DNA is TGCGCCAGCAGCTTGGCAGGGGACGGAAACACCATATATTTT. Its translation is CASSLAGDGNTIYF. The complete variable domain, with remaining parts taken from reference TRBV5-1 and TRBJ1-3, reads KAGVTQTPRYLIKTRGQQVTLSCSPISGHRSVSWYQQTPGQGLQFLFEYFSETQRNKGNFPGRFSGRQFSNSRSEMNVSTLELGDSALYLCASSLAGDGNTIYFGEGSWLTVV.

The table lists this clone with a count of one. This chain uses TRBV11-2 with TRBJ1-2, with D unresolved. Germline loops: CDR1 SGHAT, CDR2 FQNNGV. V was pared by 1 base and J by 0 bases, with 9 bases between. The CDR3 is made up of 15 amino acids. CDR3: CASSLGQATNYGYTF. The DNA for the CDR3 is TGTGCCAGCAGCTTAGGCCAGGCGACTAACTATGGCTACACCTTC.

This clone has only a few counts. The chain combines TRBV4-1 with TRBJ2-7; 11 bases agree with TRBD2. The germline CDR1 and CDR2 sequences are MGHRA and YSYEKL. Trimming at V came to 4 bases and at J to 3 bases, leaving 2 bases not matched to a gene. This CDR3 is 14 amino acids long. CDR3 loop: CASSPGTSGYEQYF. CDR3 nucleotide sequence: TGCGCCAGCAGCCCCGGGACTAGCGGCTACGAGCAGTACTTC.

The chain couples TRBV5-6 to TRBJ1-2; D remains ambiguous. This CDR3 region has 13 residues. V lost 4 bases, J lost 0 bases, and 7 bases lay in between. The germline gives CDR1 SGHDT, CDR2 YYEEEE. CDR3 coding DNA: TGTGCCAGCAGCCAGAGGACTAACTATGGCTACACCTTC. It encodes CASSQRTNYGYTF.

The chain is built from TRBV11-2 and TRBJ2-7; no definite D call. The V and J ends lost 3 bases and 4 bases respectively, with 7 bases between them. This CDR3 is 12 amino acids long. Germline V gene lookup returns CDR1 SGHAT and CDR2 FQNNGV. The CDR3 spells CASSFEVYEQYF. As DNA, the CDR3 is TGTGCCAGCAGCTTTGAAGTATACGAGCAGTACTTC.

V and J are TRBV6-5 and TRBJ2-7; D uncertain. V lost 0 bases and J lost 2, with 5 bases in between. This CDR3 contains 13 residues. CDR1 and CDR2 from the germline V gene are MNHEY and SVGAGI. The CDR3 sequence is CASSYSQTYEQYF. DNA of the CDR3: TGTGCCAGCAGTTACTCGCAAACCTACGAGCAGTACTTC.

CDR3 region: CAWSKSIDTQYF. The CDR3 DNA follows: TGTGCCTGGAGTAAATCGATAGATACGCAGTATTTT. This chain uses TRBV30 with TRBJ2-3; D is unclear. This CDR3 contains 12 residues. V lost 2 bases to trimming and J lost 5 bases, with 8 bases between them. Germline CDR1 GTSNPN, CDR2 SVGIG (reference sequence).

This clone showed up just once. This chain connects TRBV11-2 to TRBJ1-1; D is ambiguous. V lost 3 bases and J 7 bases, leaving 6 bases between the germline ends. Germline loops: CDR1 SGHAT, CDR2 FQNNGV. The CDR3 runs to 11 residues. In DNA form, the CDR3 reads TGTGCCAGCAGCTTTCGCAGTGAAGCTTTCTTT. It encodes CASSFRSEAFF.

The rearrangement joins TRBV5-1 to TRBJ2-5; 11 bases are shared with TRBD2. There are 16 residues in the CDR3. V dropped 1 base and J dropped 2; count of bases not matched to a gene: 4. Germline loops: CDR1 SGHRS, CDR2 YFSETQ. CDR3 sequence (DNA): TGCGCCAGCAGCTTGACGGGACTAGCGGTACAAGAGACCCAGTACTTC. This codes for CASSLTGLAVQETQYF.

The chain links TRBV5-1 to TRBJ2-3; D possibly corresponds to TRBD1 (6 bases). Germline values: CDR1 SGHRS, CDR2 YFSETQ. V was clipped by 0 bases and J by 3 bases, with 14 bases between them. The CDR3 runs 16 residues. CDR3 amino acids: CASSLVGGRETDTQYF. Here the CDR3 DNA reads TGCGCCAGCAGCTTGGTTGGGGGCAGAGAAACAGATACGCAGTATTTT. Combining the CDR3 with reference TRBV5-1 and TRBJ2-3 gives the whole variable domain KAGVTQTPRYLIKTRGQQVTLSCSPISGHRSVSWYQQTPGQGLQFLFEYFSETQRNKGNFPGRFSGRQFSNSRSEMNVSTLELGDSALYLCASSLVGGRETDTQYFGPGTRLTVL.

This chain links TRBV7-8 with TRBJ2-2; D ambiguous. Trimming left V 5 bases short and J 8 bases short, with 12 bases between. The CDR3 spans 13 residues. Germline V CDR1 and CDR2: SGHVS, FQNEAQ. The CDR3 region is CASSPQGFGELFF. CDR3 nucleotides: TGTGCCAGCAGCCCCCAAGGGTTTGGGGAGCTGTTTTTT.

This chain connects TRBV7-6 to TRBJ2-1; D possibly corresponds to TRBD2 (6 bases). The CDR3 has 16 amino acids. V lost 3 bases and J lost 7, with 19 bases in between. Per germline, CDR1 SGHVS and CDR2 FNYEAQ. The DNA of the CDR3 is TGTGCCAGCAGCTTGAACGGCCCATGGGAGGCTAATGAGCAGTTCTTC. Translated: CASSLNGPWEANEQFF.

V and J are TRBV2 and TRBJ1-4, with TRBD1 as a possible D gene (5 bases). Germline V gene lookup returns CDR1 SNHLY and CDR2 FYNNEI. The length of the CDR3 is 14 residues. V lost 6 bases and J 10 bases, leaving 18 bases between the germline ends. The CDR3 bases are TGTGCCAGCAGACTCTCAGGGTTAGGAGGAAAACTGTTTTTT. Its protein product is CASRLSGLGGKLFF.

The chain combines TRBV29-1 with TRBJ2-7; TRBD1 might be the D (6 bases). V was shortened by 6 bases and J by 4 bases, with 10 bases between the two germline ends. CDR3 length: 11 residues. CDR1 and CDR2 from the germline V gene are SQVTM and ANQGSEA. CDR3: CSVGDTYEQYF. CDR3 sequence (DNA): TGCAGCGTGGGGGACACATACGAGCAGTACTTC.

The chain employs TRBV6-1 and TRBJ1-1; 8 nucleotides line up with TRBD1. This CDR3 has 15 amino acids. From germline, CDR1 is MNHNS and CDR2 SASEGT. J gave up 5 bases and V 0 bases, and 5 bases lay outside the gene matches. CDR3 in amino acids: CASSEARTGLTEAFF. The CDR3 DNA reads TGTGCCAGCAGTGAAGCGAGGACAGGGTTAACTGAAGCTTTCTTT.

The V and J genes are TRBV6-6 and TRBJ2-7; no firm D call. CDR3 size: 15 residues. CDR1 is MNHNY, CDR2 SVGAGI, per germline (reference sequence). Trimming took off 6 bases at V and 1 base at J, with 16 bases between the two ends. In DNA form, the CDR3 reads TGTGCCAGCAGCCCTACAACTCTGGTGTCCTACGAGCAGTACTTC. This encodes CASSPTTLVSYEQYF.

The chain recombines TRBV2 with TRBJ2-7; possible D gene TRBD2, 6 bases. This CDR3 region has 12 residues. The ends were cut back, 7 bases at V and 2 bases at J, with 9 bases in the middle. Germline CDR1 reads SNHLY; CDR2 reads FYNNEI. The CDR3 nucleotides read TGTGCCAGCAATCCGGGGGCCTACGAGCAGTACTTC. Amino acids: CASNPGAYEQYF.

The rearrangement links TRBV2 to TRBJ2-5, with TRBD2 as a possible D gene (5 bases). Looked up from germline, CDR1 is SNHLY and CDR2 is FYNNEI. There are 13 residues in the CDR3. Trimming took 6 bases from V and 5 from J, leaving 13 bases between them. CDR3 bases: TGTGCCAGCAGGACCGGGATCCAGGAGACCCAGTACTTC. Translation gives CASRTGIQETQYF.

This clone was observed once. V is TRBV6-5 and J is TRBJ1-2; 7 positions agree with TRBD1. CDR3 length equals 15 residues. V dropped 7 bases and J dropped 9; count of bases not matched to a gene: 17. Germline CDR1 is MNHEY and CDR2 is SVGAGI. CDR3 sequence reads: CASTSGTVPLGSYTF. The CDR3 coding sequence is TGTGCCAGCACCTCCGGGACAGTGCCGTTGGGGAGCTACACCTTC.

The CDR3 here is CASSFKGAYEQYF. As DNA, the CDR3 is TGTGCCAGCAGCTTTAAAGGGGCCTACGAGCAGTACTTC. The chain has TRBV5-8 and TRBJ2-7, with D tentatively TRBD1 (5 bases). This CDR3 contains 13 residues. The V gene lost 2 bases and the J gene lost 2 bases, with 8 bases spanning the gap. The germline gives CDR1 SGHTS, CDR2 YDEGEE.

V is TRBV6-4 and J is TRBJ1-1, with D possibly being TRBD1 (6 bases). The V gene's germline CDR1 is MRHNA and CDR2 SNTAGT. This CDR3 is built from 17 residues. The V gene lost 2 bases and the J gene lost 4 bases, with 20 bases spanning the gap. The CDR3 here is CASSDGDRRGSGTEAFF. The CDR3, as DNA: TGTGCCAGCAGTGACGGGGATCGCAGGGGATCGGGCACTGAAGCTTTCTTT.

V gene TRBV6-1 combines with J gene TRBJ2-2; 10 nucleotides match TRBD2. The V and J ends lost 8 bases and 6 bases, in that order; junction bases with no gene match: 9. This CDR3 region has 15 residues. Per germline, CDR1 MNHNS and CDR2 SASEGT. CDR3 coding DNA: TGTGCCAGCCGAGGGGCTAGCGGGAGTGCCGGGGAGCTGTTTTTT. This codes for CASRGASGSAGELFF.